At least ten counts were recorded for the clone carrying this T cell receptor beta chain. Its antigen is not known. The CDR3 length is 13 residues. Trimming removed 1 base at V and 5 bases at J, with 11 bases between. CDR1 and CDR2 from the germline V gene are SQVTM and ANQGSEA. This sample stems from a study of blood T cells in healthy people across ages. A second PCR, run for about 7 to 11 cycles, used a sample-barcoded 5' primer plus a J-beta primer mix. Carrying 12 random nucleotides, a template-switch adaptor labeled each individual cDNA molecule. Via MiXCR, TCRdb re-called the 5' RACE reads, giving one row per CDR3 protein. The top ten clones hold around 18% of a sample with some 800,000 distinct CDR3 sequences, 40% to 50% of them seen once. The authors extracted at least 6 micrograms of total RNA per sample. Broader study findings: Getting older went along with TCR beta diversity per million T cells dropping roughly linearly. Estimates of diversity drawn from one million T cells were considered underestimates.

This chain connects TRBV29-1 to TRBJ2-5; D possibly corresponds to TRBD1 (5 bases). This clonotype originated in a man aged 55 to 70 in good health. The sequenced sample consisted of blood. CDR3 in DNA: TGCAGCGTTGAAGGGGGCATGGGGGAGACCCAGTACTTC. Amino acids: CSVEGGMGETQYF.